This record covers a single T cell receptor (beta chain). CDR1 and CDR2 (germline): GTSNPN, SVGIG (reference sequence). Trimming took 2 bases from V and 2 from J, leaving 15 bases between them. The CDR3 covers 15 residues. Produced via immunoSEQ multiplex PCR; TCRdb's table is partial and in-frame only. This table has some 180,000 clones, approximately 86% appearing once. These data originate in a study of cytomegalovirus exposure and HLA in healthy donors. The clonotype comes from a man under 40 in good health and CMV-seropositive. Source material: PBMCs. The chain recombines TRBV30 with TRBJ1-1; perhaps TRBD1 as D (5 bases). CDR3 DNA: TGTGCCTGGAGTTTTGGGACCCGCGGAAACACTGAAGCTTTCTTT. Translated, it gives CAWSFGTRGNTEAFF.